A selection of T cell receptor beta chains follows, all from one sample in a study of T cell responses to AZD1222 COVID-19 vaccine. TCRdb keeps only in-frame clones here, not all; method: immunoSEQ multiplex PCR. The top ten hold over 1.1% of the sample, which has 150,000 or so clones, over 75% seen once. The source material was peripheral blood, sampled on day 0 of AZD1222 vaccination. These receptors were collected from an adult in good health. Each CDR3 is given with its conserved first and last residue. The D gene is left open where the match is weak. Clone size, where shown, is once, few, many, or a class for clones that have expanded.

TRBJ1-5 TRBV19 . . TGTGCCAGTACCCCAGGGTCAGGGGCCTATCAGCCCCAGCATTTT CASTPGSGAYQPQHF
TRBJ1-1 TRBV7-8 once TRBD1 TGTGCCAGCAGCTTTACAGGGGGGTACGGTGAAGCTTTCTTT CASSFTGGYGEAFF
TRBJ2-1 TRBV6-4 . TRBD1 TGTGCCAGCAGTCTATGGACAGGCTACAATGAGCAGTTCTTC CASSLWTGYNEQFF
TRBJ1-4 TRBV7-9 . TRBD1 TGTGCCAGCAGCTTCGCGACAGGGGCTGCAACTAATGAAAAACTGTTTTTT CASSFATGAATNEKLFF
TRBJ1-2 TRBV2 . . TGTGCCAGCAGGGGGGTAGCAGGGGATAACTATGGCTACACCTTC CASRGVAGDNYGYTF
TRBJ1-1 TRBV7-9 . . TGTGCCAGCAGCTTAAAGTCGGGGAGCGTAGCGGACACTGAAGCTTTCTTT CASSLKSGSVADTEAFF
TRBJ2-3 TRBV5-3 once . TGTGCCAGAAGCGCCGCCCCAGAGGCAGATACGCAGTATTTT CARSAAPEADTQYF
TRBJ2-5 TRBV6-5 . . TGTGCCAGCAGTTACTTCGCGGGGGCAGGCCAAGAGACCCAGTACTTC CASSYFAGAGQETQYF
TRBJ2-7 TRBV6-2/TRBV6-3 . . TGTGCCAGCAGTTACTATACAAGCGAGCAGTACTTC CASSYYTSEQYF
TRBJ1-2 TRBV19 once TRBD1 TGTGCCAGTAGACACAGGGGTCACGGCTACACCTTC CASRHRGHGYTF
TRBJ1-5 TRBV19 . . TGTGCCAGTAGTATACTATCGGGAAAGTATAGCAATCAGCCCCAGCATTTT CASSILSGKYSNQPQHF
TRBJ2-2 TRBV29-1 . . TGCAGCGTTGTTTCATTGAACACCGGGGAGCTGTTTTTT CSVVSLNTGELFF
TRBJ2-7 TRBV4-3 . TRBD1 TGCGCCAGCAGCCAAGAGATACTAGACTTGGGGCCGTCGGGACAGCTCTACGAGCAGTACTTC CASSQEILDLGPSGQLYEQYF
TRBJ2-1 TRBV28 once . TGTGCCAGCACCCCGCCCGGGTCCTACAATGAGCAGTTCTTC CASTPPGSYNEQFF
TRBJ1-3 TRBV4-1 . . TGCGCCAGCAGCCCCCACACACAAAACTCTGGAAACACCATATATTTT CASSPHTQNSGNTIYF
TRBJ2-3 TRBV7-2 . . TGTGCCAGCAGCTCGCCGGGCACAGATACGCAGTATTTT CASSSPGTDTQYF
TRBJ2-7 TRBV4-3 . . TGCGCCAGCAGCCATGGGTTGATGGTCTACGAGCAGTACTTC CASSHGLMVYEQYF
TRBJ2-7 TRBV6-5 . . TGTGCCAGCAGCCCGGACTCCGACTACGAGCAGTACTTC CASSPDSDYEQYF
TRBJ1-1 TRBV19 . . TGTGCCAGTAGTATAGATGCGGGCATGAACACTGAAGCTTTCTTT CASSIDAGMNTEAFF
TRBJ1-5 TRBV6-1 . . TGTGCCAGCAGTGACCCTCTTGGACGGAGCAATCAGCCCCAGCATTTT CASSDPLGRSNQPQHF
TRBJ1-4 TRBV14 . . TGTGCCAGCAGCCTTCTTGGGAAGAAACTGTTTTTT CASSLLGKKLFF
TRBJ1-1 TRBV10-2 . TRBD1 TGCGCCAGCAGGGGACAGGCGAACACTGAAGCTTTCTTT CASRGQANTEAFF
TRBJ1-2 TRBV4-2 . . TGTGCCAGCAGCCAAACCTCCGGGACAAACTATGGCTACACCTTC CASSQTSGTNYGYTF
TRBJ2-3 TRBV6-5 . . TGTGCCAGCACGGGACAAGGTCCAAACGGTGATACGCAGTATTTT CASTGQGPNGDTQYF
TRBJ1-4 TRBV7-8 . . TGTGCCAGCAGCCGAGGGACGGGGGTACCCATCAATGAAAAACTGTTTTTT CASSRGTGVPINEKLFF
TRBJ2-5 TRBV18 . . TGTGCCAGCTCACCACCGGTTATGGAGACCCAGTACTTC CASSPPVMETQYF
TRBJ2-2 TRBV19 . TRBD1 TGTGCCATTAGGGGGACAGAGAAGAACACCGGGGAGCTGTTTTTT CAIRGTEKNTGELFF
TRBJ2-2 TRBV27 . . TGTGCCAGCAGTCGAGGGGGGACCGGGGAGCTGTTTTTT CASSRGGTGELFF
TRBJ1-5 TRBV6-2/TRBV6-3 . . TGTGCCAGCAGTTACTCGAAGTGGACGCAGGGTCAGCCCCAGCATTTT CASSYSKWTQGQPQHF
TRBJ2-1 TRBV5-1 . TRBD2 TGCGCCAGCAGCTTGGGGCTAGCGGGGGAGCAGTTCTTC CASSLGLAGEQFF
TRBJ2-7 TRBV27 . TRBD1 TGTGCCAGCAGTCCAAGTTCGGGACAGAGGTTCTACGAGCAGTACTTC CASSPSSGQRFYEQYF
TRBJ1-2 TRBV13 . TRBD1 TGTGCCAGCAGCTTCCGGGGGACAGACAAACACGGGGGCTACACCTTC CASSFRGTDKHGGYTF
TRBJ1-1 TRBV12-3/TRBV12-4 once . TGTGCCAGCAGCCCCCGGGGCACTGAAGCTTTCTTT CASSPRGTEAFF
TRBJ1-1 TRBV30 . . TGTGCCTGGATCCGAGGGGCGCGCACTGAAGCTTTCTTT CAWIRGARTEAFF
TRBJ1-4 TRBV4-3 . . TGCGCCAGCAGCCTTTCGCTCAGGGGTGTGGGTGAAAAACTGTTTTTT CASSLSLRGVGEKLFF
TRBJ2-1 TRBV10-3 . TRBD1 TGTGCCATCAGTGACCCACGGGACAGGGAGGTCAATGAGCAGTTCTTC CAISDPRDREVNEQFF
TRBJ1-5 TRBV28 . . TGTGCCAGCAGTTTACCCAATCAGCCCCAGCATTTT CASSLPNQPQHF
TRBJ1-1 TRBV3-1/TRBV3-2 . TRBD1 TGTGCCAGCAGCCCGAGGACAGGGGGAGGCACTGAAGCTTTCTTT CASSPRTGGGTEAFF
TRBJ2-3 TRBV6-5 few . TGTGCCACCTATTGGAGAGGTACGCAGTATTTT CATYWRGTQYF
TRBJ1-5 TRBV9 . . TGTGCCAGCAGTGAAGACAGAATCAATCAGCCCCAGCATTTT CASSEDRINQPQHF
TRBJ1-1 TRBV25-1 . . TGTGCCAGCAGTGACCCCACGCCAGGTGGTGAAGCTTTCTTT CASSDPTPGGEAFF
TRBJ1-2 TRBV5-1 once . TGCGCCAGCAGCTTGGCTACCTCCGGGAGGATGGAGGGCTACACCTTC CASSLATSGRMEGYTF
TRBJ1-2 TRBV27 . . TGTGCCAGCGGGTTCGGGTCCCATCCGGGCTACACCTTC CASGFGSHPGYTF
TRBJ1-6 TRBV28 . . TGTGCCAGCGCCTCCCGGGACGTACTGGGGGATTCACCCCTCCACTTT CASASRDVLGDSPLHF
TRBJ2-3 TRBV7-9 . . TGTGCCAGCAGCTTGTCATCTAGGACAGCCTCTAGCACAGATACGCAGTATTTT CASSLSSRTASSTDTQYF
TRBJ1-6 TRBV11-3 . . TGTGCCAGCAGCTTAGAGATATCGGGACCAAATAATTCACCCCTCCACTTT CASSLEISGPNNSPLHF
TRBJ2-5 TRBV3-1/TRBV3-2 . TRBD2 TGTGCCAGCAGCCAAGGACTAGCGGGAGGGCCGGGGTTAGAGACCCAGTACTTC CASSQGLAGGPGLETQYF
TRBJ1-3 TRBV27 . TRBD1 TGTGCCAGCAGTTTATCCGCAGGGGGAATGGGAAACACCATATATTTT CASSLSAGGMGNTIYF
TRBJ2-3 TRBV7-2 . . TGTGCCAGCAGCTTAGACTACGGGAGCACAGATACGCAGTATTTT CASSLDYGSTDTQYF
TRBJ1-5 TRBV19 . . TGTGCCAGCACCCCCGGGGCCACAATTGGCAATCAGCCCCAGCATTTT CASTPGATIGNQPQHF
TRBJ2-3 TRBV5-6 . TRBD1 TGTGCCAGCATCACTTTGTCAATCCGGGACAGCAACACAGATACGCAGTATTTT CASITLSIRDSNTDTQYF
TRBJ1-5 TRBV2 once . TGTGCCAGCGGGGAGTCTAAACATCAGCCCCAGCATTTT CASGESKHQPQHF
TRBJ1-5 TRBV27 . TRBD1 TGTGCCAGCAGCCCCCTAGGGGACAGTCTCCCTCAGCCCCAGCATTTT CASSPLGDSLPQPQHF
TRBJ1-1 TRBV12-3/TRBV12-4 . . TGTGCCAGCAGTCTCCAACTAACCACTGAAGCTTTCTTT CASSLQLTTEAFF
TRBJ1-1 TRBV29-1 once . TGCAGCGCGGGGACCAGGAACACAAAGAACACTGAAGCTTTCTTT CSAGTRNTKNTEAFF
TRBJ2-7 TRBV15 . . TGTGCCACCAGCAGAGATCAAGGATCCGGGATAGCCTACGAGCAGTACTTC CATSRDQGSGIAYEQYF
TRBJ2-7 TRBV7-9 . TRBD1 TGTGCCAGCAGCAATCTAGGGGGCTCTCACGAGCAGTACTTC CASSNLGGSHEQYF
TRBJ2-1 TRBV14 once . TGTGCCAGCAGCGTTTTCCCCTACAATGAGCAGTTCTTC CASSVFPYNEQFF
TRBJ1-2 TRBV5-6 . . TGTGCCAGCAGCTTGGTACAGGGAAGGGCTGGCTACACCTTC CASSLVQGRAGYTF